These 29 T cell receptor beta chains were all obtained from the same sample, sequenced in a study of blood T cell repertoires in COVID-19. TCRdb keeps only in-frame clones here, not all; method: immunoSEQ multiplex PCR. There are 70,000 to 90,000 clones in the sample; more than 80% occur only once, and 6.9% lies in the top ten. The source material was peripheral blood. Every receptor here comes from a human donor in a cohort sampled during active COVID-19.

The chain combines TRBV18 with TRBJ2-3; D gene uncertain. Trimming left V 6 bases short and J 0 bases short, with 4 bases between. Germline V lookup: CDR1 KGHSH, CDR2 LQKENI. The CDR3 is made up of 12 amino acids. As DNA, the CDR3 is TGTGCCAGCTCGACTAGCACAGATACGCAGTATTTT. This translates into CASSTSTDTQYF.

The rearrangement links TRBV7-9 to TRBJ2-7; D is perhaps TRBD1 (5 bases). V was cut by 2 bases and J by 5 bases, with 7 bases left in between. CDR1 is SEHNR and CDR2 is FQNEAQ in the germline V gene (reference sequence). The CDR3 is 12 residues long. The CDR3 nucleotides read TGTGCCAGCAGCTTATCCAGGGACGAGCAGTACTTC. Translating it yields CASSLSRDEQYF.

The rearrangement joins TRBV19 to TRBJ2-4; maybe TRBD2 (7 bases). Trimming left V 4 bases short and J 0 bases short, with 22 bases between. The CDR3 runs to 19 residues. CDR1 is LNHDA and CDR2 is SQIVND in the germline V gene (reference sequence). The CDR3 loop is CASSTEAGHPSLAKNIQYF. The CDR3 nucleotides are TGTGCCAGTAGTACAGAAGCGGGACACCCTTCTCTAGCCAAAAACATTCAGTACTTC. The full variable domain, in which reference TRBV19 and TRBJ2-4 provide the parts outside the CDR3, is DGGITQSPKYLFRKEGQNVTLSCEQNLNHDAMYWYRQDPGQGLRLIYYSQIVNDFQKGDIAEGYSVSREKKESFPLTVTSAQKNPTAFYLCASSTEAGHPSLAKNIQYFGAGTRLSVL.

The V call is TRBV10-3, the J call TRBJ1-2; 10 nucleotides line up with TRBD1. CDR1 is ENHRY, CDR2 SYGVKD, per germline. Unmatched junction bases numbered 12, after V lost 5 bases and J lost 0 bases. The length of the CDR3 is 18 residues. This CDR3 reads CAISSSTGGQESNYGYTF. The CDR3 coding sequence is TGTGCCATCAGTAGCTCGACAGGGGGCCAGGAGTCTAACTATGGCTACACCTTC.

V and J are TRBV18 and TRBJ2-5, with D possibly being TRBD2 (6 bases). The germline V gene has CDR1 KGHSH and CDR2 LQKENI. This CDR3 has 16 residues. Trimming pared 5 bases from V and 1 base from J, leaving 17 bases between. The CDR3 DNA is TGTGCCAGCTCAGTTGGAGGCGCGGGGCCCCAAGAGACCCAGTACTTC. Protein: CASSVGGAGPQETQYF.

V gene TRBV6-6 combines with J gene TRBJ2-1; D may be TRBD2 (5 bases). Germline CDR1 reads MNHNY; CDR2 reads SVGAGI (reference sequence). This CDR3 contains 13 residues. Trimming shortened V by 2 bases and J by 8 bases, and 10 bases separated the two germline ends. The CDR3 nucleotides are TGTGCCAGCAGTTACAGCCTAGCCCATGAGCAGTTCTTC. Its translation is CASSYSLAHEQFF.

The J gene is TRBJ2-6, the V gene TRBV9, with 8 bases aligning to TRBD1. Germline values: CDR1 SGDLS, CDR2 YYNGEE. Trimming cost V 4 bases and J 0 bases; bases outside gene matches: 9. This CDR3 is 18 amino acids long. The CDR3 protein is CASSPGTGLGSGANVLTF. CDR3 nucleotides: TGTGCCAGCAGCCCCGGGACAGGTCTCGGCTCTGGGGCCAACGTCCTGACTTTC. Variable domain in full (rest from reference TRBV9 and TRBJ2-6): DSGVTQTPKHLITATGQRVTLRCSPRSGDLSVYWYQQSLDQGLQFLIQYYNGEERAKGNILERFSAQQFPDLHSELNLSSLELGDSALYFCASSPGTGLGSGANVLTFGAGSRLTVL.

V and J are TRBV6-6 and TRBJ2-1; TRBD2 matches at 12 bases. Germline assignment: CDR1 MNHNY and CDR2 SVGAGI (reference sequence). The J segment lost 4 bases and the V segment lost 2 bases, leaving 3 bases of the junction unmatched. This CDR3 has 16 amino acids. The DNA for the CDR3 is TGTGCCAGCAGTTACGCTAGCGGGGGGGGGTACAATGAGCAGTTCTTC. It specifies CASSYASGGGYNEQFF.

The chain carries TRBV9 and TRBJ2-7, with TRBD2 identical over 7 bases. From germline, CDR1 is SGDLS and CDR2 YYNGEE. Germline trimming cut 0 bases from V and 0 bases from J; bases unmatched to any gene: 3. The CDR3 has 15 amino acids. The DNA of the CDR3 is TGTGCCAGCAGCGTAGTAGCGGGTAGCTCCTACGAGCAGTACTTC. It encodes CASSVVAGSSYEQYF.

This clone has just one count. V gene TRBV9 combines with J gene TRBJ2-5, with TRBD2 matching 11 bases. CDR1 and CDR2 from the germline V gene are SGDLS and YYNGEE. This CDR3 has 16 amino acids. The trim removed 0 bases at V and 5 bases at J, leaving 6 bases unmatched. This chain's CDR3 is CASSVVSGGARETQYF. For the CDR3, the DNA is TGTGCCAGCAGCGTAGTTAGCGGGGGGGCTAGGGAGACCCAGTACTTC.

The rearrangement uses TRBV6-1 and TRBJ2-3; 10 positions match TRBD1. CDR3 length: 16 amino acids. The V segment lost 1 base and the J segment 5 bases; nucleotides outside the gene matches: 6. Germline CDR1 MNHNS, CDR2 SASEGT. The CDR3 DNA is TGTGCCAGCAGTGAAGTGGGGACAGGGGTTAAAGATACGCAGTATTTT. Translating gives CASSEVGTGVKDTQYF.

J is TRBJ2-7 and V is TRBV4-1; D may be TRBD1 (6 bases). Per the germline V gene, CDR1 is MGHRA and CDR2 is YSYEKL. Trimming left V 0 bases short and J 4 bases short, with 16 bases between. The CDR3 length is 16 residues. DNA of the CDR3: TGCGCCAGCAGCCAAGATACCCAGGGGAAAATATACGAGCAGTACTTC. Translated: CASSQDTQGKIYEQYF.

The V and J genes are TRBV9 and TRBJ2-7; 10 bases agree with TRBD2. CDR1 SGDLS and CDR2 YYNGEE come from the germline V gene. Trimming removed 2 bases from V and 1 base from J; junction bases left unmatched: 3. The CDR3 has 15 amino acids. The CDR3 protein is CASSVSGGRSYEQYF. CDR3 DNA sequence: TGTGCCAGCAGCGTTAGCGGGGGGAGATCCTACGAGCAGTACTTC.

The J gene is TRBJ1-5, the V gene TRBV7-2; 8 positions agree with TRBD1. Losses at the gene ends were 1 base for V and 8 bases for J; bases not matched to a gene: 4. CDR3 length: 14 amino acids. Germline lookup yields CDR1 SGHTA and CDR2 FQGNSA. The CDR3 sequence: CASSLGDRLEPQHF. DNA of the CDR3: TGTGCCAGCAGCTTAGGGGACAGGTTGGAGCCCCAGCATTTT.

This clone has just one count. The CDR3 is CASSEDAVYGYTF. CDR3 sequence (DNA): TGCGCCAGCAGTGAGGACGCGGTCTATGGCTACACCTTC. The chain combines TRBV10-2 with TRBJ1-2; D is uncertain. The V gene lost 2 bases and the J gene lost 4 bases, with 8 bases spanning the gap. The CDR3 is 13 residues long. Germline V gene data show CDR1 as WSHSY and CDR2 as SAAADI.

The rearrangement joins TRBV7-8 to TRBJ1-6; tentatively, D is TRBD1 (5 bases). CDR1 and CDR2 (germline): SGHVS, FQNEAQ. The CDR3 runs 15 residues. The V end lost 5 bases, the J end lost 10 bases, and 18 bases lay between the germline ends. Written as DNA, the CDR3 is TGTGCCAGCAGCGCCGGCGGGGGAGGCTGGTCACCCCTCCACTTT. It translates to CASSAGGGGWSPLHF.

The chain links TRBV9 to TRBJ1-2; TRBD1 agrees at 9 bases. After removal of 4 bases from V and 5 bases from J, the junction contained 12 bases not matched to a gene. The CDR3 extends over 16 amino acids. Germline V CDR1 and CDR2: SGDLS, YYNGEE. CDR3 sequence: CASSPGGQGVLYGYTF. In DNA, the CDR3 is TGTGCCAGCAGCCCTGGGGGACAGGGAGTATTATATGGCTACACCTTC.

The chain joins TRBV28 to TRBJ1-2; 9 nucleotides match TRBD1. CDR3 length equals 14 residues. Germline loops: CDR1 MDHEN, CDR2 SYDVKM. The junction had 5 bases not matched to a gene; V was cut back by 5 bases and J by 4 bases. The CDR3 nucleotides are TGTGCCAGCAGTCCTACAGGGGGCGTCTATGGCTACACCTTC. As protein: CASSPTGGVYGYTF.

The gene calls are TRBV7-9 and TRBJ2-5, with 10 positions matching TRBD1. Germline values: CDR1 SEHNR, CDR2 FQNEAQ (reference sequence). The J segment lost 4 bases and the V segment lost 5 bases, leaving 10 bases of the junction unmatched. CDR3 length equals 16 residues. The CDR3 is CASSQRTGGNGETQYF. CDR3 DNA sequence: TGTGCCAGCAGCCAACGGACAGGGGGGAATGGAGAGACCCAGTACTTC.

J is TRBJ2-7 and V is TRBV6-2 or TRBV6-3, with TRBD2 identical over 12 bases. In germline, CDR1 is MNHEY, CDR2 SVGEGT. V lost 0 bases, J lost 0 bases, and 0 bases stayed unmatched. CDR3 length: 16 amino acids. The CDR3 coding sequence is TGTGCCAGCAGTTACTCGACTAGCGGGGGCTCCTACGAGCAGTACTTC. Protein product: CASSYSTSGGSYEQYF.

The J gene is TRBJ1-4, the V gene TRBV3-1 (or the pseudogene TRBV3-2); no firm D call. Germline CDR1 LGHDT, CDR2 YNNKEL (reference sequence). The ends were cut back, 1 base at V and 7 bases at J, with 13 bases in the middle. The CDR3 loop spans 15 amino acids. CDR3 protein: CASSQGSRVPEKLFF. In DNA form, the CDR3 reads TGTGCCAGCAGCCAAGGTTCGAGGGTCCCTGAAAAACTGTTTTTT.

The chain couples TRBV12-3 or TRBV12-4 to TRBJ2-7, with D hard to call. This CDR3 contains 12 residues. V lost 1 base and J lost 5, with 6 bases in between. The CDR3 loop is CASSLGPDEQYF. In DNA form, the CDR3 reads TGTGCCAGCAGTTTAGGTCCGGACGAGCAGTACTTC.

The rearrangement uses TRBV7-2 and TRBJ2-7, with 8 bases identical to TRBD1. The J segment lost 2 bases and the V segment lost 5 bases, leaving 5 bases of the junction unmatched. The germline gives CDR1 SGHTA, CDR2 FQGNSA. The CDR3 is 14 amino acids. The CDR3 here is CASSPDRGPYEQYF. The CDR3 DNA follows: TGTGCCAGCAGCCCTGACAGGGGTCCCTACGAGCAGTACTTC.

The chain employs TRBV28 and TRBJ1-6, with D perhaps TRBD1 (5 bases). Looked up from germline, CDR1 is MDHEN and CDR2 is SYDVKM. This CDR3 has 15 amino acids. Trimming cost V 8 bases and J 2 bases, with 13 bases left between them. The DNA of the CDR3 is TGTGCCAGCTACGGGGGGTGGGCCTATAATTCACCCCTCCACTTT. Protein sequence: CASYGGWAYNSPLHF.

The chain combines TRBV9 with TRBJ2-5, with TRBD2 identical over 7 bases. The germline V gene encodes CDR1 SGDLS and CDR2 YYNGEE. The V segment lost 4 bases and the J segment 1 base; nucleotides outside the gene matches: 4. The CDR3 has 14 residues. The CDR3 DNA is TGTGCCAGCAGCCCCCGGGGGGTCCAAGAGACCCAGTACTTC. Residues: CASSPRGVQETQYF.

The chain recombines TRBV7-6 with TRBJ1-4, with D tentatively TRBD1 (6 bases). CDR1 and CDR2 (germline): SGHVS, FNYEAQ. Trimming removed 1 base at V and 4 bases at J, with 10 bases between. The CDR3 is 15 amino acids. The CDR3 coding sequence is TGTGCCAGCAGCTTAGACGACAGGATTAATGAAAAACTGTTTTTT. The encoded protein is CASSLDDRINEKLFF.

The chain carries TRBV3-1 (or the pseudogene TRBV3-2) and TRBJ2-7, with 9 bases lining up with TRBD2. This CDR3 region has 14 residues. Germline V CDR1 and CDR2: LGHDT, YNNKEL (reference sequence). The ends lost 3 bases at V and 6 bases at J; junction bases unmatched: 6. The DNA for the CDR3 is TGTGCCAGCAGCCAGGCGGGGGGGCGAGGCGAGCAGTACTTC. Its translation is CASSQAGGRGEQYF.

This clone showed up just once. DNA for the CDR3: TGTGCCATCAGTGATTCACTAGCGGGGGGCAACTCCTACGAGCAGTACTTC. It translates to CAISDSLAGGNSYEQYF. The V call is TRBV10-3, the J call TRBJ2-7, with 12 bases that match TRBD2. The V gene's germline CDR1 is ENHRY and CDR2 SYGVKD. The CDR3 has 17 residues. V shed 3 bases, J shed 0 bases, and the junction held 6 bases outside the gene matches.

The chain carries TRBV5-6 and TRBJ2-5, with 10 bases lining up with TRBD1. The CDR3 extends over 15 amino acids. V was pared by 5 bases and J by 4 bases, with 8 bases of the junction left unmatched. CDR1 is SGHDT, CDR2 YYEEEE, per germline. The CDR3 loop reads CASSPGTGVGETQYF. The CDR3, as DNA: TGTGCCAGCAGTCCCGGGACAGGGGTTGGAGAGACCCAGTACTTC.